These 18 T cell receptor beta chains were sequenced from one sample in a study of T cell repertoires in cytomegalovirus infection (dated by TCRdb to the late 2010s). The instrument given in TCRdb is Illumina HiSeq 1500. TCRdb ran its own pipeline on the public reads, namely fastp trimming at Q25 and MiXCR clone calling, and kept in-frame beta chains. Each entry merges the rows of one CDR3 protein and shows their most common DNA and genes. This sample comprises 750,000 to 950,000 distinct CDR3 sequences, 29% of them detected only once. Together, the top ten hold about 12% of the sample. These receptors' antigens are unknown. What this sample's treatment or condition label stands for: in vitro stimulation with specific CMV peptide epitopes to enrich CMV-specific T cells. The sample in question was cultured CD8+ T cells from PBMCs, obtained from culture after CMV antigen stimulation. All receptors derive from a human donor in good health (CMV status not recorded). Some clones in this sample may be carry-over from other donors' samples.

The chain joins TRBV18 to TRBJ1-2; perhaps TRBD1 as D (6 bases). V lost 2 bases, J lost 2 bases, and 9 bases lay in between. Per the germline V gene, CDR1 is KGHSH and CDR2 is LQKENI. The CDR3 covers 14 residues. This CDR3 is CASSPGGLNYGYTF. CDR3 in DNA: TGTGCCAGCTCACCAGGGGGCTTGAACTATGGCTACACCTTC.

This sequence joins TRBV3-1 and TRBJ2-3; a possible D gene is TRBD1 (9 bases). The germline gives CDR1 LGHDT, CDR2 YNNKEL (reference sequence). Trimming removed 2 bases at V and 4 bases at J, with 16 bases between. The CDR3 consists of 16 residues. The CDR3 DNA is TGTGCCAGCAGCCAAACTAGCGGACAGGGGCCAGATACGCAGTATTTT. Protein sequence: CASSQTSGQGPDTQYF.

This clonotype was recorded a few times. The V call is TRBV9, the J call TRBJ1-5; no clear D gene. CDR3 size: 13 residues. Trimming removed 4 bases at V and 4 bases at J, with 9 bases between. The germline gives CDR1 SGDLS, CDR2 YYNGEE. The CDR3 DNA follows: TGTGCCAGCAGCCCCAGTGAGAATCAGCCCCAGCATTTT. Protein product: CASSPSENQPQHF.

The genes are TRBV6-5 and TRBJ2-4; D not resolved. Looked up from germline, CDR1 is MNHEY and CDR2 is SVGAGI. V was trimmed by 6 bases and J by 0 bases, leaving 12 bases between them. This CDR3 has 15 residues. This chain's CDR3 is CASSTGSSAKNIQYF. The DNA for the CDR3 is TGTGCCAGCAGCACCGGCAGTTCAGCCAAAAACATTCAGTACTTC.

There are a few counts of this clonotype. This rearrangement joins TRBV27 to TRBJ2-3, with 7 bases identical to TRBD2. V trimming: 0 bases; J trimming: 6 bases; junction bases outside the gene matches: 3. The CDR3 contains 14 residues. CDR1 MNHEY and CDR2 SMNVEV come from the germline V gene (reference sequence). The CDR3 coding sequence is TGTGCCAGCAGTTTATCACGGCGGGGGGATACGCAGTATTTT. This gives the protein CASSLSRRGDTQYF.

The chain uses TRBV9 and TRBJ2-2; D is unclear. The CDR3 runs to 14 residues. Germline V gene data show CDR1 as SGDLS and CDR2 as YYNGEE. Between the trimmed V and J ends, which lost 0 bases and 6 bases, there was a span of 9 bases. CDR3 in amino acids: CASSVVHTPGELFF. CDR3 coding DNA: TGTGCCAGCAGCGTAGTTCACACACCCGGGGAGCTGTTTTTT.

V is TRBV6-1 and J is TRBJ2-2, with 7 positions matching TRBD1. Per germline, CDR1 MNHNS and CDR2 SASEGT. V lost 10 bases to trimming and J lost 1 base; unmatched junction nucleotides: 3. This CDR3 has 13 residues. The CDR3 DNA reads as TGTGCCACCGGGACAGTGAACACCGGGGAGCTGTTTTTT. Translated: CATGTVNTGELFF.

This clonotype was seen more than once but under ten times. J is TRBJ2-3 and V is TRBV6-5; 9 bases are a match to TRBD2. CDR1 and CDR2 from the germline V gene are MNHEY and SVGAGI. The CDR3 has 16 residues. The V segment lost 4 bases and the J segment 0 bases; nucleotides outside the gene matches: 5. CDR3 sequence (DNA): TGTGCCAGCAGTTCCCCGACTAGCGGAAGCACAGATACGCAGTATTTT. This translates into CASSSPTSGSTDTQYF.

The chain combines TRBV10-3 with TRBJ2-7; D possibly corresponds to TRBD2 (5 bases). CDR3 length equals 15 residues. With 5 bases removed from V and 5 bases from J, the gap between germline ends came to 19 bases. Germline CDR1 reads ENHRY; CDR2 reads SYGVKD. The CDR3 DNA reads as TGTGCCATCAGTTCGAAAACCCCTACTAGTGACGAGCAGTACTTC. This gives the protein CAISSKTPTSDEQYF.

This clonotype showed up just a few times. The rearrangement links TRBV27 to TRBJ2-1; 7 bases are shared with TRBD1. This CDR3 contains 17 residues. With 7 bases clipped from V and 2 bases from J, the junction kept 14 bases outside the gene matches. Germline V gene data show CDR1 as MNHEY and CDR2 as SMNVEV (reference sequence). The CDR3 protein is CASTLGGGPRTYNEQFF. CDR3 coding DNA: TGTGCCAGCACATTAGGGGGCGGGCCACGAACCTACAATGAGCAGTTCTTC.

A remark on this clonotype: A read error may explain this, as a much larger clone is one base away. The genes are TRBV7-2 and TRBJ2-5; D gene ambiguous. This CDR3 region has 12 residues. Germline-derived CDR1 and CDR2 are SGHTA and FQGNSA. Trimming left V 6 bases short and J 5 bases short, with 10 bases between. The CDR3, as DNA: TGTACCAGCAGGTTCGGTGCTGAGACCCAGTACTTC. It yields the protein CTSRFGAETQYF. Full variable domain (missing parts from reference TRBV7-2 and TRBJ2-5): GAGVSQSPSNKVTEKGKDVELRCDPISGHTALYWYRQSLGQGLEFLIYFQGNSAPDKSGLPSDRFSAERTGGSVSTLTIQRTQQEDSAVYLCTSRFGAETQYFGPGTRLLVL.

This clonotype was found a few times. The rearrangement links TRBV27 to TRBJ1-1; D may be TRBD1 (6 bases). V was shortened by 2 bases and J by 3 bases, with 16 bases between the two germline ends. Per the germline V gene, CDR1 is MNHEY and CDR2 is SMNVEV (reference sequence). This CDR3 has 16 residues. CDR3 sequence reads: CASSLVSTGPDTEAFF. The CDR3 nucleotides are TGTGCCAGCAGTTTAGTTAGCACAGGGCCGGACACTGAAGCTTTCTTT.

DNA for the CDR3: TGTGCCAGCAGTTACGGGCCTACGAGGGAGCAGTACGTC. This sequence encodes CASSYGPTREQYV. V usage is TRBV27 and J usage is TRBJ2-7, with D unresolved. V lost 4 bases, J lost 7 bases, and 14 bases lay in between. The V gene's germline CDR1 is MNHEY and CDR2 SMNVEV (reference sequence). CDR3 length: 13 residues.

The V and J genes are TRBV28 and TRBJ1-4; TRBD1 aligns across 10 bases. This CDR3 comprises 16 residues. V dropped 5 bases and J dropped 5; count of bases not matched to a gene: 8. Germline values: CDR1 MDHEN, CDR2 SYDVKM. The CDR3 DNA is TGTGCCAGCAGTGACCGGGACAGGGGTAAAAATGAAAAACTGTTTTTT. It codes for CASSDRDRGKNEKLFF.

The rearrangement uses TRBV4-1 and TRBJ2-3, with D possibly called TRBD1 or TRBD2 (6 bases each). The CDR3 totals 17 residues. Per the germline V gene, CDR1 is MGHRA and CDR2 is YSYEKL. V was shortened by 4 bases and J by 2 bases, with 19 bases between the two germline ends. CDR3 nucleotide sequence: TGCGCCAGCAGCCGAGGGGGACTCCCTTCCCTCACAGATACGCAGTATTTT. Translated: CASSRGGLPSLTDTQYF.

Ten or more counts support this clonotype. This CDR3 reads CASSLAGGMLETQYF. For the CDR3, the DNA is TGTGCCAGCAGTTTAGCGGGGGGGATGTTGGAGACCCAGTACTTC. The chain links TRBV6-2 or TRBV6-3 to TRBJ2-5, with TRBD2 matching over 11 bases. The CDR3 is 15 residues long. V dropped 4 bases and J dropped 5; count of bases not matched to a gene: 6. The germline V gene encodes CDR1 MNHEY and CDR2 SVGEGT.

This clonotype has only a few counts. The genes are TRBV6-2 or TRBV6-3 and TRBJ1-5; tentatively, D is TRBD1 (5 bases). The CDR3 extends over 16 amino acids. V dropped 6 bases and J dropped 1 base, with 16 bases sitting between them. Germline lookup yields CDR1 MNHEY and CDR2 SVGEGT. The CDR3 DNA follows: TGTGCCAGCAGCGGGACCCAAATCGGGAGCAATCAGCCCCAGCATTTT. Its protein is CASSGTQIGSNQPQHF.

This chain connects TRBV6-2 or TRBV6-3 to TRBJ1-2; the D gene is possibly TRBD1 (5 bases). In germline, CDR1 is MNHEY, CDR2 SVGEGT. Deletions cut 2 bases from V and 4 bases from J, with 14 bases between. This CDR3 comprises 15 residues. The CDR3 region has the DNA TGTGCCAGCAGTTACCGACAAGGGGATTTCTATGGCTACACCTTC. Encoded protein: CASSYRQGDFYGYTF.